This T cell receptor (beta chain) came from a study of CD8 T cells in ankylosing spondylitis. The V and J ends lost 5 bases and 8 bases, in that order; junction bases with no gene match: 4. This CDR3 has 12 residues. This clonotype was observed at least ten times. What it recognizes is unknown. Whole-study results and caveats: Enrichment of disease-linked clones was reportedly significant in matched ankylosing spondylitis synovial fluid. What appeared characteristic of ankylosing spondylitis blood was a TCR beta motif of 7 or 8 highly homologous variants.

Making the TCR beta libraries involved quantitative 5'-RACE with molecular barcodes. TCRdb recomputed calls from the 5' RACE reads with MiXCR, one row per CDR3 protein. This table holds 200,000 to 250,000 distinct CDR3 sequences, more than 5.5% found once. The sample taken for sequencing was blood, either unsorted or a sorted T cell fraction (not recorded which). The clonotype was recovered from a male donor with ankylosing spondylitis. The genes are TRBV12-3 or TRBV12-4 and TRBJ1-2, with 8 bases fitting TRBD1. CDR3 loop: CASSPDRDGYTF. The CDR3 DNA is TGTGCCAGCAGTCCGGACAGGGACGGCTACACCTTC.